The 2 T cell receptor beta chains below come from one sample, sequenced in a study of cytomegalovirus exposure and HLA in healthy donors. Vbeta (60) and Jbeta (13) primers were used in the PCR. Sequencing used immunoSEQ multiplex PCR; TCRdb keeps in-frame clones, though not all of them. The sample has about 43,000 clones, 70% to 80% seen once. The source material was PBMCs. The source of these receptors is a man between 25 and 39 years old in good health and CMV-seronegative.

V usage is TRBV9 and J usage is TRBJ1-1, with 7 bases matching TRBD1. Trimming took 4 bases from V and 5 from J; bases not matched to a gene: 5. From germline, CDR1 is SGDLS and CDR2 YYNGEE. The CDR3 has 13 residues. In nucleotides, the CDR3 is TGTGCCAGCAGCCCGACAGGGAATACTGAAGCTTTCTTT. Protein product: CASSPTGNTEAFF. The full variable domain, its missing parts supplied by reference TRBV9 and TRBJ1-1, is DSGVTQTPKHLITATGQRVTLRCSPRSGDLSVYWYQQSLDQGLQFLIQYYNGEERAKGNILERFSAQQFPDLHSELNLSSLELGDSALYFCASSPTGNTEAFFGQGTRLTVV.

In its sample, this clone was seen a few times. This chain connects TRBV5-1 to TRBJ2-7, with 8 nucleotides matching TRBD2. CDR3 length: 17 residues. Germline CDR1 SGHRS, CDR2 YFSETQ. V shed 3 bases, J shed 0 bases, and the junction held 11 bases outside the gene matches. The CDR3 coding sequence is TGCGCCAGCAGCTCAATTGGCGGGGGACTAGTCTCCTACGAGCAGTACTTC. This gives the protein CASSSIGGGLVSYEQYF.